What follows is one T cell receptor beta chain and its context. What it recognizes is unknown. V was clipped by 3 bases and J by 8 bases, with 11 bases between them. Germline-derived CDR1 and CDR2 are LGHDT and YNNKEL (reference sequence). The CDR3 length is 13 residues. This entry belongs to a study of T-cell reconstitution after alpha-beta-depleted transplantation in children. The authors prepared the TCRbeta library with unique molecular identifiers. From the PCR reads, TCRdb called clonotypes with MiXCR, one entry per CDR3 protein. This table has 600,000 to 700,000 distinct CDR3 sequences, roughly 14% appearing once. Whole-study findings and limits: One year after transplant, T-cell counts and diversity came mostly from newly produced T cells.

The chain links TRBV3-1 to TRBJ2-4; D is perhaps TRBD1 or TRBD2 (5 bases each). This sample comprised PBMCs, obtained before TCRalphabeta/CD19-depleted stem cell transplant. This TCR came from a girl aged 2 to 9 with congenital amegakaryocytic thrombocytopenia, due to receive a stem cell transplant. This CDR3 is CASSQGVWDIQYF. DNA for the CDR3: TGTGCCAGCAGCCAGGGGGTCTGGGACATTCAGTACTTC.